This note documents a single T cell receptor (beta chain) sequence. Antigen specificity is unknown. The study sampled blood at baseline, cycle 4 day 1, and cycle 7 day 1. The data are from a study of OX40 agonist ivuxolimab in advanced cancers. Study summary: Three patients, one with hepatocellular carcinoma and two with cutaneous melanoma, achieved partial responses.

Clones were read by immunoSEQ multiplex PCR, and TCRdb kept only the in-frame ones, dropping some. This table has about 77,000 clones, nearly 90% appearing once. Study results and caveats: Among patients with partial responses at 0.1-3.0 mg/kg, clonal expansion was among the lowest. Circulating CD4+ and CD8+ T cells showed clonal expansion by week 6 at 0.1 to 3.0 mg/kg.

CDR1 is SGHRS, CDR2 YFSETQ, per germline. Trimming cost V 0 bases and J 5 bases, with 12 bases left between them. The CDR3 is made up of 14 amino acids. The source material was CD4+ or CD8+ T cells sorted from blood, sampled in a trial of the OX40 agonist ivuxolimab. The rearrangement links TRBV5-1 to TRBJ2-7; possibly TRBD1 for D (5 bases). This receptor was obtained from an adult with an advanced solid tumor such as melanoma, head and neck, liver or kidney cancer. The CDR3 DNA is TGCGCCAGCAGCTTGGAAGGCAGGGTCAACGAGCAGTACTTC. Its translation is CASSLEGRVNEQYF.